This TCR beta chain is from a study of shared clonotypes between healthy human individuals. Across the study: Per-donor plates numbered three CD4 naive, three CD4 memory, two CD8 naive and one CD8 memory.

Study-wide results and limits: Sequencing of the sorted subsets was shown by rarefaction to be incomplete despite large depth. The study found lower generation probabilities in non-shared clonotypes than in those shared by all four donors. Since donors were few, the genetic and exposure-history diversity represented was limited.

In germline, CDR1 is SGDLS, CDR2 YYNGEE. The CDR3 covers 15 residues. Trimming took 1 base from V and 2 from J; bases not matched to a gene: 1. To note about this clone: The antigen is unknown. This sample also contains other DNA sequences that code for the same CDR3.

This table comes from immunoSEQ multiplex PCR, and its TCRdb copy is limited to in-frame clones, with some not included. This sample yields about 1 million clones, of which 75% are seen a single time; about 1.5% belongs to the top ten. The sequenced material came from memory CD4+ T cells sorted from blood. Subset specified: CD45RA-negative fraction. The TCR originated in a man between 18 and 29 years old in good health. The chain carries TRBV9 and TRBJ2-2, with 8 nucleotides matching TRBD1. CDR3 sequence reads: CASSVQGANTGELFF. DNA for the CDR3: TGTGCCAGCAGCGTACAGGGGGCTAACACCGGGGAGCTGTTTTTT.